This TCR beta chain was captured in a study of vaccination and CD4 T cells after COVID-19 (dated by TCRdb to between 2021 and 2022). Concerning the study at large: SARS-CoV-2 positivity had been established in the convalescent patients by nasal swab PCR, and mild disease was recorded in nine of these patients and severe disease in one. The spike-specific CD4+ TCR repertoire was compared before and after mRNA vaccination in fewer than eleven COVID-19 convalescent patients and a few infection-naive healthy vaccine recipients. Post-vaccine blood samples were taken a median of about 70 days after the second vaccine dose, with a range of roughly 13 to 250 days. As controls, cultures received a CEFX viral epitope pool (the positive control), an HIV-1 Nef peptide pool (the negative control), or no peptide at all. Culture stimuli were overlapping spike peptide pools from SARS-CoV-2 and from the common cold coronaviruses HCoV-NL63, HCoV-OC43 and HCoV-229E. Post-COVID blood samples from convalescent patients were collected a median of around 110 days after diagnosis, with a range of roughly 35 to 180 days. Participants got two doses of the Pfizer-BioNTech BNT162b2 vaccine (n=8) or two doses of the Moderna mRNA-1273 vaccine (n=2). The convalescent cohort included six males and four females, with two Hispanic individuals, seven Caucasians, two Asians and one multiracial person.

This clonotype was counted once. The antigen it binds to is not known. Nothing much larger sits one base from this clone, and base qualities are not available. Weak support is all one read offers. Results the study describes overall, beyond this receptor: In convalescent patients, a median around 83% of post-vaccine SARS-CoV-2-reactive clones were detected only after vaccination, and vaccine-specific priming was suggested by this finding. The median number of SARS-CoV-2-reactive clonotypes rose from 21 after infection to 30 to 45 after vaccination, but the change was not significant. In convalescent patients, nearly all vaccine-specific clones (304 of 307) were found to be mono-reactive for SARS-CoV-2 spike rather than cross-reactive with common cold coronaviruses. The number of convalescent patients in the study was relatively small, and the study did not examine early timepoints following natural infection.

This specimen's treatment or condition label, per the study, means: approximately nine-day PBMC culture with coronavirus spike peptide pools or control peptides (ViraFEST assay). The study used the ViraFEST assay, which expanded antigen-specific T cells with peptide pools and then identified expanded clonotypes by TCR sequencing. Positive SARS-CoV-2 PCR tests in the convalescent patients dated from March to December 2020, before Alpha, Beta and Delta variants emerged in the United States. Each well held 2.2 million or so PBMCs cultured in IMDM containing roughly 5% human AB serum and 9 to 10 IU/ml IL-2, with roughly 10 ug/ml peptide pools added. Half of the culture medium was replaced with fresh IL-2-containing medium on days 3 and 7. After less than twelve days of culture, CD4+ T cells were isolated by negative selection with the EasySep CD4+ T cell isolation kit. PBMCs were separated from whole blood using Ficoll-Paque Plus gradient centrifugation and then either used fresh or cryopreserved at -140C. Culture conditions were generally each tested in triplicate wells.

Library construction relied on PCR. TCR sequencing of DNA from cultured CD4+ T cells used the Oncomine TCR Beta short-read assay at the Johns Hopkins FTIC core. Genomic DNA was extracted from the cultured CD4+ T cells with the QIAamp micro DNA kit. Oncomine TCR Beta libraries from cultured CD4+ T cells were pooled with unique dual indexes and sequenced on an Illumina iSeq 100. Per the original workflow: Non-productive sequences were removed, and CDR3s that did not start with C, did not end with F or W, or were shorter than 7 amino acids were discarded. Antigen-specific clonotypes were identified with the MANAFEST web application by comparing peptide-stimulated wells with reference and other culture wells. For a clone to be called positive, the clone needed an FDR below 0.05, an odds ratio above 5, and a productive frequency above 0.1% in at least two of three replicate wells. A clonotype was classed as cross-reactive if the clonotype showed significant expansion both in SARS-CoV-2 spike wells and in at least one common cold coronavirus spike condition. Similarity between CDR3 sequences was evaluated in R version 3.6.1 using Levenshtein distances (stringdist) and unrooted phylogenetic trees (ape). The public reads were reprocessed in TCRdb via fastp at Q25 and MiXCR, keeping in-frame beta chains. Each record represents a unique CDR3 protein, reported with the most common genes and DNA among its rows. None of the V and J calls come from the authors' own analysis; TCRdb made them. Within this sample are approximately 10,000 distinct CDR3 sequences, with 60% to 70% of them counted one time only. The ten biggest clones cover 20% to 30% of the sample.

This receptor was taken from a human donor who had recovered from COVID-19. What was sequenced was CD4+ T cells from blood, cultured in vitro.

CDR3 reads: CASELAGTDTQYF. The DNA sequence is TGTGCCAGCGAACTAGCGGGCACAGATACGCAGTATTTT. The sequence joins TRBV2 to TRBJ2-3, with 8 bases matching TRBD2. The germline V gene provides CDR1 SNHLY and CDR2 FYNNEI. Compared with germline, V lacks 8 bases and J lacks 1 base; bases without a gene match: 2. Inclusive of the bounding cysteine and phenylalanine, the CDR3 is 13 residues long. The only DNA kept is the CDR3, 39 bases in frame from the first base.